The T cell receptor (beta chain) described here comes from a study of blood T cell repertoires in COVID-19. Whole-study context: From the United States, Italy and Spain came samples of acute and convalescent COVID-19.

The data were produced by immunoSEQ multiplex PCR, yet TCRdb's version contains in-frame clones alone and is incomplete. This sample has under 300,000 clones, with around 81% found just once. Germline-derived CDR1 and CDR2 are SNHLY and FYNNEI. The ends were cut back, 10 bases at V and 2 bases at J, with 11 bases in the middle. The CDR3 loop spans 12 amino acids. This clonotype was obtained from a woman aged 60-70 years with active or convalescent COVID-19. Specimen: peripheral blood. The V call is TRBV2, the J call TRBJ2-5; D is undetermined. CDR3 sequence: CAISTSQETQYF. The CDR3 nucleotides are TGTGCCATCTCGACAAGTCAAGAGACCCAGTACTTC.